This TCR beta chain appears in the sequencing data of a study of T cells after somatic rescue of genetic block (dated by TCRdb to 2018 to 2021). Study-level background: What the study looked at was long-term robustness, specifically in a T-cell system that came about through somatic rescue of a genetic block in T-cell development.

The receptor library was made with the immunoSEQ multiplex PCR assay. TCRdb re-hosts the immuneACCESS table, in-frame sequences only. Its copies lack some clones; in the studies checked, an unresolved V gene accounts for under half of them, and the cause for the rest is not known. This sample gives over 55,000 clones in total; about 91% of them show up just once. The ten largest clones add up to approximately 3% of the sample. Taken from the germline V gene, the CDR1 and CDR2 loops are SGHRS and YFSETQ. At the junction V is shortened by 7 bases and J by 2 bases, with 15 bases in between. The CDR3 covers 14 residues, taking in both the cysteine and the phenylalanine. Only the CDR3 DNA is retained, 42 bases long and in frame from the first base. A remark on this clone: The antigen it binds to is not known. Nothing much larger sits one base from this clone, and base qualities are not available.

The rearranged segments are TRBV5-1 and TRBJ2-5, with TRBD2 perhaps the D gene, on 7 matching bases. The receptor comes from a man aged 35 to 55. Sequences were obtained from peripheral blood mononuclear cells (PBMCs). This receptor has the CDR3 CASSRGGQQETQYF. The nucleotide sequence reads TGCGCCAGCTCCCGCGGGGGACAACAAGAGACCCAGTACTTC.